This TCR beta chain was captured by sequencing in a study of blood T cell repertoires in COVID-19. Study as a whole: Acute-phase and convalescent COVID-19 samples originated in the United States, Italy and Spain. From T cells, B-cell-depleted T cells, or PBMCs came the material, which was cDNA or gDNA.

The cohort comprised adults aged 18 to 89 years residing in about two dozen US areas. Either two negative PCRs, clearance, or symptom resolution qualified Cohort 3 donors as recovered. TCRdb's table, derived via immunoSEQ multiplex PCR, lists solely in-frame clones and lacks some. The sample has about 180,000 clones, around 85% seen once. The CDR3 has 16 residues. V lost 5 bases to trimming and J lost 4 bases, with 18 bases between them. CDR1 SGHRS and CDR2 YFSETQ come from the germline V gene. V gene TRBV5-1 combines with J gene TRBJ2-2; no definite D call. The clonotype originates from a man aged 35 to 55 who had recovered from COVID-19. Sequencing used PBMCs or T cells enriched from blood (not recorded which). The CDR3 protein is CASRGDDKIRTGELFF. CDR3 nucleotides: TGCGCCAGCAGGGGTGATGACAAGATCCGCACCGGGGAGCTGTTTTTT.